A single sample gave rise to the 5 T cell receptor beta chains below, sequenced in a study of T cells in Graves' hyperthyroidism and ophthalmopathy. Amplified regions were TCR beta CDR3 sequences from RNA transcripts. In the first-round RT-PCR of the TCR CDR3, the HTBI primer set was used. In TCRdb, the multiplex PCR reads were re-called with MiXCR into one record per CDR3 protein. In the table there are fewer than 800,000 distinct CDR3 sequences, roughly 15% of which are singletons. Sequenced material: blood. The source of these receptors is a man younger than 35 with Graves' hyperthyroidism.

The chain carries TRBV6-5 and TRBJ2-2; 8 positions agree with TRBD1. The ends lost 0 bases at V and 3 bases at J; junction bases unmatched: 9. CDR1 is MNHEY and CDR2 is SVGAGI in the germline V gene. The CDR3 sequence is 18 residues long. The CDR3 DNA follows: TGTGCCAGCAGTTACTCAAGTCAGGGGGCGCGGTACACCGGGGAGCTGTTTTTT. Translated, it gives CASSYSSQGARYTGELFF.

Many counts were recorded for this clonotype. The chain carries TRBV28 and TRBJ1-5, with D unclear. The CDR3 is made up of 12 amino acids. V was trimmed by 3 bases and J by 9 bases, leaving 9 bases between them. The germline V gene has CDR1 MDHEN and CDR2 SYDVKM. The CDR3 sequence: CASSLSYAPQHF. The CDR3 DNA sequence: TGTGCCAGCAGTTTGTCTTATGCGCCCCAGCATTTT.

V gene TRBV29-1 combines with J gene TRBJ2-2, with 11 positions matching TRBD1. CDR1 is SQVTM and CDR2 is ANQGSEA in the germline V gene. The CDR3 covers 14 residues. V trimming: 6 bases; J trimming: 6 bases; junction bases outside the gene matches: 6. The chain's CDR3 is CSVRTGGIAGELFF. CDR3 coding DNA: TGCAGCGTCCGGACAGGGGGCATCGCCGGGGAGCTGTTTTTT.

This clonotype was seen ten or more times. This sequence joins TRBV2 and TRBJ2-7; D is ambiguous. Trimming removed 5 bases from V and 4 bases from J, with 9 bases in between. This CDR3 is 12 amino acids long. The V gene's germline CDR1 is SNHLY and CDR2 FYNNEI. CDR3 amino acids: CASSLTLYEQYF. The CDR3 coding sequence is TGTGCCAGCAGTCTGACCTTGTACGAGCAGTACTTC.

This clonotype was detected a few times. CDR3 region: CASSQDQRRYNQPQHF. CDR3 nucleotide sequence: TGTGCCAGCAGCCAAGATCAAAGGAGGTACAATCAGCCCCAGCATTTT. The chain employs TRBV4-2 and TRBJ1-5; D unresolved. The V gene's germline CDR1 is LGHNA and CDR2 YNFKEQ. The CDR3 runs to 16 residues. V shed 0 bases and J shed 3 bases, with 12 bases lying between them.